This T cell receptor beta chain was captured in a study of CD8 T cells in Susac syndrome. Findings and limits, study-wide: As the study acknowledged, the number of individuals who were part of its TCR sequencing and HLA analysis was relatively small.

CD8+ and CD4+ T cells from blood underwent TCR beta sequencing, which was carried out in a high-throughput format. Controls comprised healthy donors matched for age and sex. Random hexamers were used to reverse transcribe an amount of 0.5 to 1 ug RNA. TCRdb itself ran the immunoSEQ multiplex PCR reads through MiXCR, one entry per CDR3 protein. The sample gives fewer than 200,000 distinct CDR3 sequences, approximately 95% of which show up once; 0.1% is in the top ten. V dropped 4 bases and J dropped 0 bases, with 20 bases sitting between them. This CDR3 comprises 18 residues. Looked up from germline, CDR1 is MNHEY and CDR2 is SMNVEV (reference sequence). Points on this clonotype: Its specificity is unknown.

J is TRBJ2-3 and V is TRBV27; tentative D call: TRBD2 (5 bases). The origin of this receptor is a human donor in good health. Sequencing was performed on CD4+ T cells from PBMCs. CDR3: CASSYSLALSSSTDTQYF. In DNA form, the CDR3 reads TGTGCCAGCAGTTACAGTCTAGCTCTAAGCTCTAGCACAGATACGCAGTATTTT.